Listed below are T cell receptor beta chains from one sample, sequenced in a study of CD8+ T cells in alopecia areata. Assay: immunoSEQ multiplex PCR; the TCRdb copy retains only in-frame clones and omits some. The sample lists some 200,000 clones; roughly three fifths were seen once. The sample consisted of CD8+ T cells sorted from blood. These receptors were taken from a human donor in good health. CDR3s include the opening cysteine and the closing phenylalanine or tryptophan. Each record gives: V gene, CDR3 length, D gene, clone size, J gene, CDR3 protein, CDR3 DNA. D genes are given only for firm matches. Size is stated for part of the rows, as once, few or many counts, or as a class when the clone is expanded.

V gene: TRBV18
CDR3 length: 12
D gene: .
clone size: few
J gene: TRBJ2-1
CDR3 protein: CASSQGGDEQFF
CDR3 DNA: TGTGCCAGCTCACAGGGGGGCGATGAGCAGTTCTTC

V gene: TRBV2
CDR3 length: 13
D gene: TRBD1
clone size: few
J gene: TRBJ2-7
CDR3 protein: CASSGTDYSQQYF
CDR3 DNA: TGTGCCAGTTCCGGGACAGATTACAGCCAGCAGTACTTC

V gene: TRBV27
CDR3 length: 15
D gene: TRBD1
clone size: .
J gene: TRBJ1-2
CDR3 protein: CASSSSTGYMGGYTF
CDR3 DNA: TGTGCCAGCAGTTCGTCGACAGGGTATATGGGGGGCTACACCTTC

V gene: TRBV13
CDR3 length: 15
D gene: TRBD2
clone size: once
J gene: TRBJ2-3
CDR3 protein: CASSPLAGDTDTQYF
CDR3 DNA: TGTGCCAGCAGCCCGCTAGCGGGGGACACAGATACGCAGTATTTT

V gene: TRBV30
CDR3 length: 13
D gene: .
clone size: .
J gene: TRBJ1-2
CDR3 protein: CAWSPVTGSGYTF
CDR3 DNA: TGTGCCTGGAGTCCCGTCACCGGTTCTGGCTACACCTTC

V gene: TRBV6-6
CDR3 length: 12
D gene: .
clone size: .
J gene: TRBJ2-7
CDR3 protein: CASSYVGYEQYF
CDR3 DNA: TGTGCCAGCAGTTACGTAGGTTACGAGCAGTACTTC

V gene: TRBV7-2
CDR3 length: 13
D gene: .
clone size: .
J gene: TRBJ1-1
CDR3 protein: CASSPSRTAEAFF
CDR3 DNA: TGTGCCAGCAGCCCATCCCGGACTGCTGAAGCTTTCTTT

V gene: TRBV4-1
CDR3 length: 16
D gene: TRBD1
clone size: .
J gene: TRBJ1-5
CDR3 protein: CASSQEAGQGYQPQHF
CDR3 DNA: TGCGCCAGCAGCCAAGAAGCCGGACAGGGGTATCAGCCCCAGCATTTT

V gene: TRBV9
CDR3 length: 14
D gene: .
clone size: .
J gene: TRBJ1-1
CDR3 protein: CASSEQGQPQEAFF
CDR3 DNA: TGTGCCAGCAGCGAACAGGGCCAGCCCCAGGAAGCTTTCTTT

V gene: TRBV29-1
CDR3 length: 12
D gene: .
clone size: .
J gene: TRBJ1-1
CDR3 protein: CSAAQENTEAFF
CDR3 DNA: TGCAGCGCCGCCCAGGAAAACACTGAAGCTTTCTTT

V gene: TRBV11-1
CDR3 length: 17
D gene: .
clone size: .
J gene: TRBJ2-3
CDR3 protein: CASSSIGTATFTDTQYF
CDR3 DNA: TGTGCCAGCAGCAGTATCGGAACGGCCACATTCACAGATACGCAGTATTTT

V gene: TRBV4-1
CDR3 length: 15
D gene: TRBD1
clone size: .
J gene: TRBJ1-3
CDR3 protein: CASSQDRTGGNTIYF
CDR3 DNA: TGCGCCAGCAGCCAAGATCGGACAGGGGGAAACACCATATATTTT

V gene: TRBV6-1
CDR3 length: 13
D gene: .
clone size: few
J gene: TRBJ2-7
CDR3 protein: CASSGRTPREQYF
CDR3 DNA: TGTGCCAGCAGTGGAAGAACGCCCCGCGAGCAGTACTTC

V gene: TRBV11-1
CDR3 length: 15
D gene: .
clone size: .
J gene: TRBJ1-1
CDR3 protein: CASSLAPGPRTEAFF
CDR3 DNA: TGTGCCAGCAGCTTAGCTCCAGGGCCTCGGACTGAAGCTTTCTTT

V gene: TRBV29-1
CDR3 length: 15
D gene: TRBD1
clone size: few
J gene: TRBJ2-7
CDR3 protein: CSVGVPGQNYYEQYF
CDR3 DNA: TGCAGCGTCGGAGTTCCGGGACAGAACTACTACGAGCAGTACTTC

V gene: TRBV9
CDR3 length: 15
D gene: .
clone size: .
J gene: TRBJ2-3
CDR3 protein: CASSVYGGGTDTQYF
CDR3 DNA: TGTGCCAGCAGCGTTTACGGGGGTGGCACAGATACGCAGTATTTT

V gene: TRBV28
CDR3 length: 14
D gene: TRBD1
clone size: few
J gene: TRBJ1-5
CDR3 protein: CASSFGTGSQPQHF
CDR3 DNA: TGTGCCAGCAGTTTCGGGACAGGGAGTCAGCCCCAGCATTTT

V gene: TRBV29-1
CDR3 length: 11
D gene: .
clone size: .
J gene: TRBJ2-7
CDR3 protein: CSGRGESEQYF
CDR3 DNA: TGCAGCGGCCGGGGAGAGAGCGAGCAGTACTTC

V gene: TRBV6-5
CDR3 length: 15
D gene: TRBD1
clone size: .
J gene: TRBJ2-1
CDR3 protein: CASSPGQVTYNEQFF
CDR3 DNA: TGTGCCAGCAGCCCCGGACAGGTCACCTACAATGAGCAGTTCTTC

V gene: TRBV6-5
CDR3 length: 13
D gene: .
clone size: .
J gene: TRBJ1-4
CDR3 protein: CASSREGDEKLFF
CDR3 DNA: TGTGCCAGCAGCAGAGAGGGGGACGAAAAACTGTTTTTT

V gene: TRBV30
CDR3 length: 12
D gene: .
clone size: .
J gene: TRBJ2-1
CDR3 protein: CAWSVGFNEQFF
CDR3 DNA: TGTGCCTGGAGTGTTGGCTTCAATGAGCAGTTCTTC

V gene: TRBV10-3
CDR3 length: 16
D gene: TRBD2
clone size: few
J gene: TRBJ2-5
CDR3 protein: CAISENPTSGGETQYF
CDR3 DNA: TGTGCCATCAGTGAAAACCCGACTAGCGGCGGAGAGACCCAGTACTTC

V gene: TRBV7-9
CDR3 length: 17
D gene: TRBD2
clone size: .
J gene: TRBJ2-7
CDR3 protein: CASSLDGEGAGSLEQYF
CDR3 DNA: TGTGCCAGCAGCTTAGACGGAGAGGGAGCGGGATCGCTCGAGCAGTACTTC

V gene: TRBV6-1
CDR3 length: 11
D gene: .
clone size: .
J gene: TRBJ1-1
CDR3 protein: CASSEGPPLAF
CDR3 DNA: TGTGCCAGCAGTGAGGGCCCCCCGTTAGCTTTT

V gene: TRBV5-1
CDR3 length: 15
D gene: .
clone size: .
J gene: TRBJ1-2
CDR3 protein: CASSLSLRGFEGYTF
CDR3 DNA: TGCGCCAGCAGCTTGTCTCTCCGGGGGTTTGAAGGCTACACCTTC

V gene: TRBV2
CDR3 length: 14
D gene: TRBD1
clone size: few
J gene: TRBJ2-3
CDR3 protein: CASSQDRVADTQYF
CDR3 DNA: TGTGCCAGCAGCCAGGACAGGGTGGCAGATACGCAGTATTTT

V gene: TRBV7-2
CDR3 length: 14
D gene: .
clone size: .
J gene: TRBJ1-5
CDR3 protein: CASSLMGFNQPQHF
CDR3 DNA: TGTGCCAGCAGCCTAATGGGCTTCAATCAGCCCCAGCATTTT

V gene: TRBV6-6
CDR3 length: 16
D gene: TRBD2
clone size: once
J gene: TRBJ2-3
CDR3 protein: CASSYRLAGYTDTQYF
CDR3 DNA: TGTGCCAGCAGTTACCGACTAGCGGGGTATACAGATACGCAGTATTTT

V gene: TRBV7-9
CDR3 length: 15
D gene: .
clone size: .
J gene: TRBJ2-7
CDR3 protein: CASSLGGSLVYEQYF
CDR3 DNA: TGTGCCAGCAGCTTAGGAGGGTCGTTGGTCTACGAGCAGTACTTC

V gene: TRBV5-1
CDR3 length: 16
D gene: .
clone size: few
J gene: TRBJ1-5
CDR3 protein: CASSLEPGLSNQPQHF
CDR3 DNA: TGCGCCAGCAGCTTGGAACCAGGGTTGAGCAATCAGCCCCAGCATTTT

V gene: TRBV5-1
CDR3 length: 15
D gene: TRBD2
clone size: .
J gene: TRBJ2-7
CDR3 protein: CASSLAGGQSYEQYF
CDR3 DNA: TGCGCCAGCAGCTTGGCGGGGGGGCAGAGCTACGAGCAGTACTTC